The rows below give T cell receptor beta chains drawn from one sample of a study. From the 5' RACE reads, TCRdb called clonotypes with MiXCR, one entry per CDR3 protein. This table has around 34,000 distinct CDR3 sequences, roughly 27% appearing once. The source material was tumor-infiltrating Tregs sorted from the breast tumor. The receptors were sampled from a female donor with breast cancer. CDR3s include the opening cysteine and the closing phenylalanine or tryptophan. A D gene is named only where the DNA matches it firmly. Size is stated for part of the rows, as once, few or many counts, or as a class when the clone is expanded.

TRBJ2-1,TRBD2,many,TRBV2,TGTGCCAGCAGTTTTACTAGCGGGAGCAGAGGTGAGCAGTTCTTC,CASSFTSGSRGEQFF
TRBJ1-1,-,few,TRBV19,TGTGCCAGTAGTATAGGTGGAGGGGGACACACTGAAGCTTTCTTT,CASSIGGGGHTEAFF
TRBJ2-1,-,-,TRBV6-1,TGTGCCAGCACCGGACACTACAATGAGCAGTTCTTC,CASTGHYNEQFF
TRBJ2-2,-,-,TRBV9,TGTGCCAGCAGCCTAGGTCCGACCGGGGAGCTGTTTTTT,CASSLGPTGELFF
TRBJ1-2,-,-,TRBV27,TGTGCCAGCATGGGGCAGGGGTATGGCTACACCTTC,CASMGQGYGYTF
TRBJ2-1,TRBD1,few,TRBV18,TGTGCCAGCTCACCCGGACAGGGGTTGTTGGTTGAGCAGTTCTTC,CASSPGQGLLVEQFF
TRBJ2-1,-,-,TRBV11-1,TGTGCCAGCAGCCCGATCGGGACCTCCGACAATGAGCAGTTCTTC,CASSPIGTSDNEQFF
TRBJ2-1,TRBD2,few,TRBV7-9,TGTGCCAGCAGCCCCATGGGACTAGCGGCTCTGCGGGCTGAGCAGTTCTTC,CASSPMGLAALRAEQFF
TRBJ2-1,-,medium-sized,TRBV29-1,TGCAGCGTTGTAGGGCGACAGAAAACACTCAATGAGCAGTTCTTC,CSVVGRQKTLNEQFF
TRBJ2-4,TRBD1,-,TRBV24-1,TGTGCCACCAGTGAGGGACAGGGACTAGCCAAAAACATTCAGTACTTC,CATSEGQGLAKNIQYF
TRBJ2-3,TRBD2,-,TRBV6-5,TGTGCCAGCGCCCGAGCGGGAGTGGGAGATACGCAGTATTTT,CASARAGVGDTQYF
TRBJ1-1,-,many,TRBV20-1,TGCAGTGCCCAGGATCGACGAGGAGCGAGGAACACTGAAGCTTTCTTT,CSAQDRRGARNTEAFF
TRBJ1-1,TRBD1,-,TRBV10-3,TGTGCCATCAGCGTAGACAGGGGGCTCACTGAAGCTTTCTTT,CAISVDRGLTEAFF
TRBJ2-7,TRBD1,few,TRBV19,TGTGCCAGCCGGGACAGAGAAACCTACGAGCAGTACTTC,CASRDRETYEQYF
TRBJ2-3,-,many,TRBV12-3/TRBV12-4,TGTGCCAGCAGTTTCCGTCAGGGGTTTTACACAGATACGCAGTATTTT,CASSFRQGFYTDTQYF
TRBJ1-3,-,-,TRBV7-9,TGTGCCGGCAGCTCTGGAAACACCATATATTTT,CAGSSGNTIYF
TRBJ1-1,-,medium-sized,TRBV12-3/TRBV12-4,TGTGCCAGCAGTTTAGTCACAGCAAACACTGAAGCTTTCTTT,CASSLVTANTEAFF
TRBJ1-4,-,-,TRBV7-9,TGTGCCAGCAGCTTAGTTTCTAGGGACGAAAAACTGTTTTTT,CASSLVSRDEKLFF
TRBJ2-3,TRBD2,many,TRBV7-9,TGTGCCAGCAGCATGGGACTAGCGGTCTCCTGGGAAGATACGCAGTATTTT,CASSMGLAVSWEDTQYF
TRBJ1-5,TRBD1,many,TRBV6-5,TGTGCCAGCAAAAAACAGGGGCCGGGCAATCAGCCCCAGCATTTT,CASKKQGPGNQPQHF
TRBJ2-1,-,many,TRBV4-1,TGCGCCAGCAGCCAAGTGGATCTGACGGTTTATGGGAGTGAGCAGTTCTTC,CASSQVDLTVYGSEQFF